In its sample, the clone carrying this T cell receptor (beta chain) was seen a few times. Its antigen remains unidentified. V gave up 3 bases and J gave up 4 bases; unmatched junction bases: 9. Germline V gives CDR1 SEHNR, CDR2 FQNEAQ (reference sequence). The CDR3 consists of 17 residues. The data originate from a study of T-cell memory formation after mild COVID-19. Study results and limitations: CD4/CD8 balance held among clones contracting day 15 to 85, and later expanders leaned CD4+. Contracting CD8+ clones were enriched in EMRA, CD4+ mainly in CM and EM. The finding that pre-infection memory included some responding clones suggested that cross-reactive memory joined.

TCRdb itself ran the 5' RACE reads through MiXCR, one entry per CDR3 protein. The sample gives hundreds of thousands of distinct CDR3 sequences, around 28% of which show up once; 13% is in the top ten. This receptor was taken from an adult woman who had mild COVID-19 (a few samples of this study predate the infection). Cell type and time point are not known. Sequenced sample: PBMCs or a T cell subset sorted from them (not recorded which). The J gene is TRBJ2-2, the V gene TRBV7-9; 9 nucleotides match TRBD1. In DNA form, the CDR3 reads TGTGCCAGCAGCTTCCCACGGGACAGGGTCAGCACCGGGGAGCTGTTTTTT. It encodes CASSFPRDRVSTGELFF.